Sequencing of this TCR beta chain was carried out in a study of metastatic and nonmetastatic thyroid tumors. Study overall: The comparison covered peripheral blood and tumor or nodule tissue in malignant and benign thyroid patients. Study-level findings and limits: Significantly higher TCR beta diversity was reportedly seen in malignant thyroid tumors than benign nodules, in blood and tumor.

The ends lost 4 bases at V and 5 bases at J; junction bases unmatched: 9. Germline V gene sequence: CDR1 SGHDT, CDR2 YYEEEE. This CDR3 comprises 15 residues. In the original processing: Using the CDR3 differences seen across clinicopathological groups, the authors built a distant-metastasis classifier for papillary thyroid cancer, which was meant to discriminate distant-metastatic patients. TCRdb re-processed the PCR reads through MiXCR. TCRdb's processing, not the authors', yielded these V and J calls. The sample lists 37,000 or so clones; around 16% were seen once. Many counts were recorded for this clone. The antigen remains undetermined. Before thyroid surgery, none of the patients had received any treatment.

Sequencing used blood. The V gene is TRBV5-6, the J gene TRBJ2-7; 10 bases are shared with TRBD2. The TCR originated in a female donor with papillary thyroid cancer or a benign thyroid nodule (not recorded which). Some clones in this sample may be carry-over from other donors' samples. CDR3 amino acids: CASSPPSGSSHEQYF. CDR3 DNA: TGTGCCAGCAGCCCCCCTAGCGGGAGCTCTCACGAGCAGTACTTC.